Below, one T cell receptor beta chain is given with its context. TCRdb passed the 5' RACE reads through MiXCR, listing each CDR3 protein once. Here the sample spans approximately 240,000 distinct CDR3 sequences, about a sixth being singletons. The entry originates in a study of T-cell memory formation after mild COVID-19. Germline V gives CDR1 SGDLS, CDR2 YYNGEE. The CDR3 length is 15 residues. V shed 4 bases and J 6 bases; nucleotides not matched to a gene: 8. The specimen was PBMCs or a T cell subset sorted from them (not recorded which). The receptor comes from a man between 18 and 35 years old who had mild COVID-19 (a few samples of this study predate the infection). Cell type and time point are not known. This chain uses TRBV9 with TRBJ2-5, with 11 bases lining up with TRBD1. CDR3 in amino acids: CASSPRTGGGKTQYF. CDR3 nucleotides: TGTGCCAGCAGCCCTCGGACAGGGGGCGGAAAGACCCAGTACTTC.